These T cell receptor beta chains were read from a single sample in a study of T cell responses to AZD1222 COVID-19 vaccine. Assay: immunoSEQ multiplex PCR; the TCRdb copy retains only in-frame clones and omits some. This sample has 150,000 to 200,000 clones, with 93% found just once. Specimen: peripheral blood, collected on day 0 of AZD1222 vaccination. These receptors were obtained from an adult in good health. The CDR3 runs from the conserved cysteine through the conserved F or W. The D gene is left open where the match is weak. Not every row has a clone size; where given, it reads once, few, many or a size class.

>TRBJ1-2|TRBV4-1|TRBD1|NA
CASSQPTGNYGYTF
TGCGCCAGCAGCCAGCCGACAGGGAACTATGGCTACACCTTC
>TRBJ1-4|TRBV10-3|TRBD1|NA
CAISESEQGALLGEKLFF
TGTGCCATCAGTGAGTCAGAACAGGGGGCCCTCCTGGGAGAAAAACTGTTTTTT
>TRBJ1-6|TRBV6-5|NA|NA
CASSYSTDIRLSPLHF
TGTGCCAGCAGTTACTCGACGGACATCAGACTATCACCCCTCCACTTT
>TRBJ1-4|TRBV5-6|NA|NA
CASSFSHSQKLFF
TGTGCCAGCAGCTTCTCGCATAGTCAAAAACTGTTTTTT
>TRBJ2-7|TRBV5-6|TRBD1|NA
CASSASGTVYEQYF
TGTGCCAGCAGCGCCTCCGGGACAGTATACGAGCAGTACTTC
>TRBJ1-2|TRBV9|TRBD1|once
CASSVAEGATNYGYTF
TGTGCCAGCAGCGTTGCGGAGGGGGCTACTAACTATGGCTACACCTTC
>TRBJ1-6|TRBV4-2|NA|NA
CASSPQEVLNSPLHF
TGTGCCAGCAGCCCCCAGGAGGTATTGAATTCACCCCTCCACTTT
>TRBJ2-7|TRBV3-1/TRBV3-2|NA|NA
CASSQVAGPYEQYF
TGTGCCAGCAGCCAAGTAGCCGGCCCCTACGAGCAGTACTTC
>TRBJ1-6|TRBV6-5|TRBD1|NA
CASSYYGTANSPLHF
TGTGCCAGCAGTTACTATGGGACAGCCAATTCACCCCTCCACTTT
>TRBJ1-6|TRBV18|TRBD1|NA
CASSPRGLLGNSPLHF
TGTGCCAGCTCACCAAGGGGGCTTTTAGGGAATTCACCCCTCCACTTT
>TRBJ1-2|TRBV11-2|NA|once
CASSLGFGEGTNYGSNTF
NA
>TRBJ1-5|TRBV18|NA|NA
CASSPQDSNQPQHF
TGTGCCAGCTCACCACAGGATAGCAATCAGCCCCAGCATTTT
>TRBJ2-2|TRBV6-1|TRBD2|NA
CASSENLAGGNTGELFF
TGTGCCAGCAGTGAAAACCTAGCGGGGGGGAACACCGGGGAGCTGTTTTTT
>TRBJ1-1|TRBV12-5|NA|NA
CATSRVGETEAFF
TGTGCTACCTCCAGGGTTGGGGAAACTGAAGCTTTCTTT
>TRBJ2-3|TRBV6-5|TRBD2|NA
CASSRLAGTDTQYF
TGTGCCAGCAGCAGACTAGCAGGCACAGATACGCAGTATTTT
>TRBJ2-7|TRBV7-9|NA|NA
CASSVGFRDRYEQYF
TGTGCCAGCAGCGTAGGTTTCCGGGACCGCTACGAGCAGTACTTC
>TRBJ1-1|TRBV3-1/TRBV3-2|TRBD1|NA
CASSQDGTVTEAFF
TGTGCCAGCAGCCAAGATGGGACAGTCACTGAAGCTTTCTTT
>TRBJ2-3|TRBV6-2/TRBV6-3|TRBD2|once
CASSKREGRDTQYF
TGTGCCAGCAGCAAGCGGGAGGGCCGTGATACGCAGTATTTT
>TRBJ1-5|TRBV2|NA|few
CAWNRVIADQPQHF
TGTGCCTGGAACAGGGTGATCGCCGATCAGCCCCAGCATTTT
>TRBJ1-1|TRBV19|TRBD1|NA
CASSRGTGGITEAFF
TGTGCCAGTAGTAGGGGGACAGGGGGCATCACTGAAGCTTTCTTT